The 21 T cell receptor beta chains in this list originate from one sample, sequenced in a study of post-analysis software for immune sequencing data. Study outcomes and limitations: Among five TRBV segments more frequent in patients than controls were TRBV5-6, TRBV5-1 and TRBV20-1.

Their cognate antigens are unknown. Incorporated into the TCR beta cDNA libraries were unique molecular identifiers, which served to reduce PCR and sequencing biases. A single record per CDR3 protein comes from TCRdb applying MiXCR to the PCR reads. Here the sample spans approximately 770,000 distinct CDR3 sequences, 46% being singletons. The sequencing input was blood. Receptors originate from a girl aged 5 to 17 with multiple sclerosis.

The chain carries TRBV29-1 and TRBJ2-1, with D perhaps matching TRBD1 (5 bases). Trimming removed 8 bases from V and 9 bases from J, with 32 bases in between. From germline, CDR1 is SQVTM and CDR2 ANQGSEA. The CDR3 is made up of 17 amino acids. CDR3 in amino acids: CSYRGLPKKALQGEQFF. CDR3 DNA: TGCAGCTATAGGGGCCTCCCCAAGAAGGCGCTTCAAGGTGAGCAGTTCTTC.

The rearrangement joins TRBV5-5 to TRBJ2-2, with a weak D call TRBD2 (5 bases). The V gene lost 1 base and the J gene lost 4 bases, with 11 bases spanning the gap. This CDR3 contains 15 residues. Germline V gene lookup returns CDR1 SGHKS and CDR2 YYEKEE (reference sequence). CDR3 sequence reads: CASSLRTYGTGELFF. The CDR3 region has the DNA TGTGCCAGCAGCTTGCGGACTTATGGCACCGGGGAGCTGTTTTTT. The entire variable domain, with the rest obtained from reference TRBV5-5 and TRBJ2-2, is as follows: DAGVTQSPTHLIKTRGQQVTLRCSPISGHKSVSWYQQVLGQGPQFIFQYYEKEERGRGNFPDRFSARQFPNYSSELNVNALLLGDSALYLCASSLRTYGTGELFFGEGSRLTVL.

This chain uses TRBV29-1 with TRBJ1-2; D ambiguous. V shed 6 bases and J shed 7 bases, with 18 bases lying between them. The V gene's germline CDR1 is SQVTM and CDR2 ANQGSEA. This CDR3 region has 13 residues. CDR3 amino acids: CSVLRGPAAGYTF. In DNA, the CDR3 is TGCAGCGTGCTCCGAGGACCAGCAGCTGGCTACACCTTC.

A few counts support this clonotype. In DNA, the CDR3 is TGTGCCAGCAGGTCACCGGGACAGGGTACCTACGAGCAGTACTTC. Amino acid sequence: CASRSPGQGTYEQYF. The chain combines TRBV12-3 or TRBV12-4 with TRBJ2-7, with 9 bases lining up with TRBD1. With V trimmed by 6 bases and J by 2 bases, 8 bases remained unmatched. This CDR3 is 15 amino acids long.

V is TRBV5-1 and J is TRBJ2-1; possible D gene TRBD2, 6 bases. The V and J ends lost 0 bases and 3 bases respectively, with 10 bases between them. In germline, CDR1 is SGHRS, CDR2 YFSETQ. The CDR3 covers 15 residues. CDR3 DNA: TGCGCCAGCAGCTTGGTAACGGGGGACTACAATGAGCAGTTCTTC. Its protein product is CASSLVTGDYNEQFF.

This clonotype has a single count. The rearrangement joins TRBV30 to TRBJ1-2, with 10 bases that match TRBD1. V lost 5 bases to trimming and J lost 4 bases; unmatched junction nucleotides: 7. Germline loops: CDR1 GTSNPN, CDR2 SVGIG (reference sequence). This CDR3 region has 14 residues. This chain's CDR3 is CAWERTGGTYGYTF. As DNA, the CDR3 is TGTGCCTGGGAACGGACAGGGGGTACCTATGGCTACACCTTC.

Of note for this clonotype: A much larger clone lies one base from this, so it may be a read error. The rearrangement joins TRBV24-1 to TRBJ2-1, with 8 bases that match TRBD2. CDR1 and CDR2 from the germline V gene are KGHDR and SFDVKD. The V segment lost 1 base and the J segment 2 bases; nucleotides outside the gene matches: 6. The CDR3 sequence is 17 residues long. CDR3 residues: CATSDLGAGDAYNEQFF. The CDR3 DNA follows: TGTGCCACCAGTGATTTAGGAGCGGGAGATGCCTACAATGAGCAGTTCTTC.

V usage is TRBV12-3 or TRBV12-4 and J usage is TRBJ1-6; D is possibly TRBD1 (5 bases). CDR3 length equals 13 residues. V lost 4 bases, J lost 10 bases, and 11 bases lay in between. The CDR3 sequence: CASSWLGDSPLHF. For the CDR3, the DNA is TGTGCCAGCAGTTGGCTAGGGGACTCACCCCTCCACTTT.

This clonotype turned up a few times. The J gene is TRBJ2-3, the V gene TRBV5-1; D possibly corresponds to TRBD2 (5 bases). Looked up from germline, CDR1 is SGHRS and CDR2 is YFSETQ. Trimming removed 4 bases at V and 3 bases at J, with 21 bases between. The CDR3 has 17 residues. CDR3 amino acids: CASSRSALERRTDTQYF. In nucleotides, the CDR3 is TGCGCCAGCAGCCGTTCGGCTTTGGAGCGGAGAACAGATACGCAGTATTTT.

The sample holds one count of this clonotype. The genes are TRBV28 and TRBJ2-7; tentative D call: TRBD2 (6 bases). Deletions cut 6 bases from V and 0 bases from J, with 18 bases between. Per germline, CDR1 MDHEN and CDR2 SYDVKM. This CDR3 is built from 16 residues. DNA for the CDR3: TGTGCCAGCAGCGGGAGAGGGTTTCCTACCTCCTACGAGCAGTACTTC. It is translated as CASSGRGFPTSYEQYF. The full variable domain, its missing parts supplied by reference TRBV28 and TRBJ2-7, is DVKVTQSSRYLVKRTGEKVFLECVQDMDHENMFWYRQDPGLGLRLIYFSYDVKMKEKGDIPEGYSVSREKKERFSLILESASTNQTSMYLCASSGRGFPTSYEQYFGPGTRLTVT.

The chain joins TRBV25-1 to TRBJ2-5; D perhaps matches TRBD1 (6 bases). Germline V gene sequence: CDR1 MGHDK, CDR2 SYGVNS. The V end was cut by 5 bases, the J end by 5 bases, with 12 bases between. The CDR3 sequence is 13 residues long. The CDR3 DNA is TGTGCCAGCAGTATGACAGGCGGCGAGACCCAGTACTTC. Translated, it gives CASSMTGGETQYF.

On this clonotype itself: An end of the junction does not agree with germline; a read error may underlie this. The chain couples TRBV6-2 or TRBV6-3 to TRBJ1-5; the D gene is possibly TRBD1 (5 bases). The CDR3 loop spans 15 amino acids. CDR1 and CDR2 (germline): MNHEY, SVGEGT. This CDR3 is CASSCSRAGHQSQHF. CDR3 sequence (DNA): TGTGCCAGCAGTTGCTCGAGGGCAGGGCATCAGTCCCAGCATTTT.

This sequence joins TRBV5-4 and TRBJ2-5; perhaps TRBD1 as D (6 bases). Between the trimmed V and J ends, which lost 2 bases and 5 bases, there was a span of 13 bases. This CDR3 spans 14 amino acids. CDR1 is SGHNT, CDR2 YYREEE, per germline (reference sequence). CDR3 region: CASSLEQGEETQYF. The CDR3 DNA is TGTGCCAGCAGCTTAGAACAGGGTGAGGAGACCCAGTACTTC.

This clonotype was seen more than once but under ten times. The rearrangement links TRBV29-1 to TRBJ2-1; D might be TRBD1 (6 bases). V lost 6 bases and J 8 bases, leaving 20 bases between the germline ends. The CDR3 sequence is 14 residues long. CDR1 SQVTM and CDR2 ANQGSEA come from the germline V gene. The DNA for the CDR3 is TGCAGCGTCGAGGACATGGACAGTGCCGATGAGCAGTTCTTC. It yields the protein CSVEDMDSADEQFF.

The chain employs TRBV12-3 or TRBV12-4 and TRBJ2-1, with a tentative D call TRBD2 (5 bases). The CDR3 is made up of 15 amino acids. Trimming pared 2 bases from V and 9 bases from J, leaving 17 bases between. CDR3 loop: CASSLRLMFRGEQFF. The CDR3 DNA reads TGTGCCAGCAGTTTACGGTTGATGTTCCGGGGTGAGCAGTTCTTC.

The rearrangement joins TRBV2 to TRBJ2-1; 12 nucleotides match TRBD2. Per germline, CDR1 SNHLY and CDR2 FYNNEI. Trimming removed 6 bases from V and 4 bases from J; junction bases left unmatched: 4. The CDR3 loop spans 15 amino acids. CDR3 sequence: CASRLTSGGYNEQFF. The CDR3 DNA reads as TGTGCCAGCAGATTGACTAGCGGGGGATACAATGAGCAGTTCTTC.

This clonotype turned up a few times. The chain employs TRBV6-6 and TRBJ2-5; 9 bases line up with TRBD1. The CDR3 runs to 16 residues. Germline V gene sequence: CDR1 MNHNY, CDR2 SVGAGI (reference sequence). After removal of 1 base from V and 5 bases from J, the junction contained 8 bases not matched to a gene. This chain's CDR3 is CASSYLQGAIKETQYF. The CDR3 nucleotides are TGTGCCAGCAGTTACTTACAGGGGGCGATTAAGGAGACCCAGTACTTC.

Written as DNA, the CDR3 is TGTGCCAGCAGCTTAGGGAATCGGGTCTCCTCCTACGAGCAGTACTTC. Translation: CASSLGNRVSSYEQYF. This chain connects TRBV7-2 to TRBJ2-7, with D unclear. Trimming shortened V by 1 base and J by 0 bases, and 13 bases separated the two germline ends. The CDR3 covers 16 residues. Germline lookup yields CDR1 SGHTA and CDR2 FQGNSA.

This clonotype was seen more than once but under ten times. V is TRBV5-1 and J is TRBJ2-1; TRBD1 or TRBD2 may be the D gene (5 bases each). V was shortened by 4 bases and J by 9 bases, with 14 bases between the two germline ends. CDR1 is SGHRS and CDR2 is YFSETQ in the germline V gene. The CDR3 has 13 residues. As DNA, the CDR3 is TGCGCCAGCAGCCCCAGGTCAGGGAGTGAGCAGTTCTTC. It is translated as CASSPRSGSEQFF.

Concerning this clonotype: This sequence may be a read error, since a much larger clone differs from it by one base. The CDR3 loop reads CASSYGQYYEQYF. The CDR3 nucleotides are TGTGCCAGCAGTTACGGGCAGTACTACGAGCAGTACTTC. The chain employs TRBV6-5 and TRBJ2-7; no clear D gene. Trimming took 2 bases from V and 3 from J, leaving 8 bases between them. The CDR3 totals 13 residues. Looked up from germline, CDR1 is MNHEY and CDR2 is SVGAGI.

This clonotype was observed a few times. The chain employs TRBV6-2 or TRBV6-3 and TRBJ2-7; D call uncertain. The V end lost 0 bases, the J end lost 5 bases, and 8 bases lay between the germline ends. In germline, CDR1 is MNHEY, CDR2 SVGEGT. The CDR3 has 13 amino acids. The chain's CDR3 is CASSYSRFDEQYF. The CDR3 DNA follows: TGTGCCAGCAGTTACTCGAGGTTCGACGAGCAGTACTTC.